The clone carrying this T cell receptor beta chain turned up a few times. This sample is part of a study of shared clonotypes between healthy human individuals. The protocol was immunoSEQ multiplex PCR, while the TCRdb copy is restricted to in-frame clones and leaves out a portion. The sample yields about 2,200,000 clones, just over 90% seen once. Positive CCR7 selection of CD45RO-negative cells yielded the naive CD8 cells, and terminally differentiated effector memory CD45RA+ cells were excluded. The CDR3 has 14 amino acids. V was cut by 4 bases and J by 6 bases, with 12 bases left in between. Germline lookup yields CDR1 ENHRY and CDR2 SYGVKD.

This clonotype was sampled from a man younger than 30 in good health. Some clones in this sample may be carry-over from other donors' samples. Source material: naive CD8+ T cells from PBMCs. V usage is TRBV10-3 and J usage is TRBJ1-4; TRBD1 is a possible D gene (5 bases). This chain's CDR3 is CAISADQGYEKLFF. The DNA for the CDR3 is TGTGCCATCAGTGCGGATCAGGGTTATGAAAAACTGTTTTTT.